Sequencing of this T cell receptor (beta chain) was carried out in a study of CD8 T cells in ankylosing spondylitis. Study outcomes and limitations: Some of the motif variants had earlier been found in reactive arthritis patients' fluid and blood. Matched ankylosing spondylitis synovial fluid reportedly contained a significantly enriched population of disease-linked clones. Characteristic, it appeared, of ankylosing spondylitis blood was a TCR beta motif of fewer than 10 highly homologous variants.

CDR3 size: 13 residues. Trimming took off 3 bases at V and 9 bases at J, with 14 bases between the two ends. Each TCR beta library was made by quantitative 5'-RACE that incorporated molecular barcodes. TCRdb re-called the 5' RACE reads with MiXCR, one entry per CDR3 protein. The table records 30,000 to 40,000 distinct CDR3 sequences, about 7.8% of them present only once. This clonotype was recorded at least ten times. What it binds is unknown. The sample comprised blood, either unsorted or a sorted T cell fraction (not recorded which). The TCR sequence derives from a male donor with ankylosing spondylitis or in good health (not recorded which). The chain employs TRBV12-3 or TRBV12-4 and TRBJ2-5; a weak D match, TRBD2 (6 bases). CDR3 sequence (DNA): TGTGCCAGCAGTTTTGATAGTAGGGAGGCCCAGTACTTC. Translated: CASSFDSREAQYF.